These 30 T cell receptor beta chains were sequenced from one sample in a study of T-cell reconstitution after alpha-beta-depleted transplantation in children. As it was prepared, the TCRbeta library received unique molecular identifiers. TCRdb analysed the PCR reads with MiXCR anew, one entry per CDR3 protein. The table lists 250,000 to 300,000 distinct CDR3 sequences, 9.9% of them singletons, with about a tenth in the top ten. Sequenced here: PBMCs from the stem cell graft donor, sampled from the stem cell graft. The receptors here all came from a human donor who donated a stem cell graft to a child with SCID.

This clonotype occurred a few times. This rearrangement joins TRBV5-1 to TRBJ2-5; maybe TRBD2 (7 bases). Germline V gene lookup returns CDR1 SGHRS and CDR2 YFSETQ. The V end lost 4 bases, the J end lost 3 bases, and 16 bases lay between the germline ends. This CDR3 contains 15 residues. The CDR3 nucleotides read TGCGCCAGCAGCCTGGACGCGGGGGCGGAAGAGACCCAGTACTTC. Translated, it gives CASSLDAGAEETQYF.

This clonotype was observed many times. The rearrangement uses TRBV6-1 and TRBJ1-5, with D unresolved. Trimming took off 3 bases at V and 5 bases at J, with 11 bases between the two ends. The germline CDR1 and CDR2 sequences are MNHNS and SASEGT. The CDR3 covers 14 residues. The CDR3 here is CASSEGGGDQPQHF. CDR3 in DNA: TGTGCCAGCAGTGAGGGTGGCGGGGATCAGCCCCAGCATTTT.

This chain links TRBV5-1 with TRBJ2-1, with D tentatively TRBD2 (5 bases). CDR1 SGHRS and CDR2 YFSETQ come from the germline V gene. The CDR3 consists of 15 residues. Trimming removed 2 bases at V and 1 base at J, with 10 bases between. CDR3 region: CASSFPRGSYNEQFF. For the CDR3, the DNA is TGCGCCAGCAGCTTCCCTCGGGGATCCTACAATGAGCAGTTCTTC.

V is TRBV5-1 and J is TRBJ2-7; TRBD1 is a possible D gene (6 bases). Trimming left V 6 bases short and J 2 bases short, with 12 bases between. Per the germline V gene, CDR1 is SGHRS and CDR2 is YFSETQ. The CDR3 contains 13 residues. This CDR3 reads CASKLDSTYEQYF. CDR3 bases: TGCGCCAGCAAATTGGACAGTACCTACGAGCAGTACTTC.

This clonotype appeared many times. The V and J genes are TRBV11-2 and TRBJ2-5; TRBD2 is a possible D gene (5 bases). V was shortened by 5 bases and J by 0 bases, with 19 bases between the two germline ends. The CDR3 has 17 amino acids. CDR1 and CDR2 (germline): SGHAT, FQNNGV. The chain's CDR3 is CASSLLKEDGYQETQYF. The CDR3 DNA sequence: TGTGCCAGCAGCCTACTCAAGGAGGATGGGTACCAAGAGACCCAGTACTTC.

This clonotype was counted only a few times. The chain is built from TRBV6-1 and TRBJ2-5, with 8 bases fitting TRBD1. V dropped 2 bases and J dropped 5; count of bases not matched to a gene: 7. This CDR3 has 15 amino acids. The germline gives CDR1 MNHNS, CDR2 SASEGT. Here the CDR3 DNA reads TGTGCCAGCAGTGAACTCACAGGGGGTTGGGAGACCCAGTACTTC. Its translation: CASSELTGGWETQYF.

This clonotype was seen repeatedly, ten times or more. The J gene is TRBJ2-3, the V gene TRBV3-1; 10 positions agree with TRBD2. V shed 5 bases, J shed 5 bases, and the junction held 7 bases outside the gene matches. CDR3 length: 15 amino acids. Germline loops: CDR1 LGHDT, CDR2 YNNKEL (reference sequence). The CDR3 DNA is TGTGCCAGCAGCTCATTTATAGCGGGGGGAGATACGCAGTATTTT. This gives the protein CASSSFIAGGDTQYF.

The chain couples TRBV20-1 to TRBJ2-2, with D maybe TRBD1 (7 bases). CDR1 is DFQATT, CDR2 SNEGSKA, per germline (reference sequence). Trimming cost V 3 bases and J 4 bases, with 12 bases left between them. This CDR3 region has 14 residues. CDR3 sequence reads: CSARQGGATGELFF. Written as DNA, the CDR3 is TGCAGTGCTAGGCAGGGGGGCGCCACCGGGGAGCTGTTTTTT.

The chain recombines TRBV5-1 with TRBJ2-7; TRBD1 aligns across 7 bases. There are 15 residues in the CDR3. The V and J ends lost 3 bases and 3 bases, in that order; junction bases with no gene match: 9. CDR1 SGHRS and CDR2 YFSETQ come from the germline V gene. The CDR3 protein is CASSSGQATVYEQYF. The CDR3 DNA sequence: TGCGCCAGCAGCTCAGGACAGGCGACCGTCTACGAGCAGTACTTC.

This clonotype was counted many times. The chain recombines TRBV12-3 or TRBV12-4 with TRBJ2-1; 9 bases line up with TRBD1. CDR3 length: 15 amino acids. The J segment lost 5 bases and the V segment lost 3 bases, leaving 5 bases of the junction unmatched. The DNA for the CDR3 is TGTGCCAGCAGTTTCGGGACAGGGATGGACAATGAGCAGTTCTTC. Its protein product is CASSFGTGMDNEQFF.

The chain recombines TRBV7-2 with TRBJ2-1; D is unresolved. This CDR3 has 13 residues. The V end was cut by 2 bases, the J end by 10 bases, with 12 bases between. Germline lookup yields CDR1 SGHTA and CDR2 FQGNSA. The CDR3 protein is CASSLQSDGEQFF. The CDR3 nucleotides are TGTGCCAGCAGCTTACAAAGTGATGGGGAGCAGTTCTTC.

This clonotype has a handful of counts. This rearrangement joins TRBV20-1 to TRBJ2-1, with TRBD2 matching over 10 bases. The CDR3 sequence is 10 residues long. After removal of 6 bases from V and 15 bases from J, the junction contained 5 bases not matched to a gene. Germline CDR1 reads DFQATT; CDR2 reads SNEGSKA (reference sequence). The CDR3 bases are TGCAGTGCGGGACTAGCGACCCCGTTCTTC. It yields the protein CSAGLATPFF.

This clonotype was found many times. The chain carries TRBV28 and TRBJ2-2, with D possibly being TRBD1 (6 bases). The CDR3 extends over 13 amino acids. V lost 6 bases, J lost 5 bases, and 10 bases lay in between. Germline V CDR1 and CDR2: MDHEN, SYDVKM. The CDR3 spells CASRQGSTGELFF. The CDR3 bases are TGTGCCAGCAGACAGGGAAGTACCGGGGAGCTGTTTTTT.

This clonotype was counted a few times. The rearrangement uses TRBV20-1 and TRBJ2-3; D unresolved. The V gene's germline CDR1 is DFQATT and CDR2 SNEGSKA (reference sequence). Trimming removed 0 bases from V and 5 bases from J, with 12 bases in between. This CDR3 contains 14 residues. The CDR3 DNA sequence: TGCAGTGCTAGAGACAGAAGCTTAGGAGATACGCAGTATTTT. Translated, it gives CSARDRSLGDTQYF.

This clonotype has a handful of counts. The chain recombines TRBV5-1 with TRBJ2-1; 7 bases align to TRBD2. CDR1 is SGHRS, CDR2 YFSETQ, per germline. J was trimmed by 10 bases and V by 4 bases; bases with no gene match: 11. The CDR3 contains 14 residues. CDR3: CASSLQTSPGEQFF. In DNA form, the CDR3 reads TGCGCCAGCAGCCTTCAGACTAGCCCAGGAGAGCAGTTCTTC.

This clonotype was observed a few times. The V gene is TRBV9, the J gene TRBJ1-5; weak D call: TRBD1 (5 bases). Germline assignment: CDR1 SGDLS and CDR2 YYNGEE. This CDR3 contains 13 residues. V lost 7 bases, J lost 6 bases, and 14 bases lay in between. The CDR3 loop is CASGGTTGQPQHF. The CDR3 nucleotides read TGTGCCAGCGGGGGGACGACGGGTCAGCCCCAGCATTTT.

V is TRBV5-4 and J is TRBJ2-1; weak D call: TRBD2 (6 bases). CDR1 is SGHNT, CDR2 YYREEE, per germline (reference sequence). Trimming pared 3 bases from V and 4 bases from J, leaving 17 bases between. This CDR3 has 16 amino acids. The CDR3 DNA follows: TGTGCCAGCAGCTCTCAGGATTGGGGGGATTACAATGAGCAGTTCTTC. Its translation is CASSSQDWGDYNEQFF.

The chain is built from TRBV7-7 and TRBJ1-4; 11 nucleotides match TRBD1. Germline V gene lookup returns CDR1 SSHAT and CDR2 FNYEAQ (reference sequence). Trimming at V came to 5 bases and at J to 7 bases, leaving 6 bases not matched to a gene. The CDR3 length is 15 residues. CDR3 nucleotide sequence: TGTGCCAGCAGCACCGGACAGGGGGCTCTTGAAAAACTGTTTTTT. This codes for CASSTGQGALEKLFF.

This clonotype was counted a single time. The chain joins TRBV10-3 to TRBJ2-1, with a weak D call TRBD2 (5 bases). Germline CDR1 ENHRY, CDR2 SYGVKD. The V end was cut by 2 bases, the J end by 10 bases, with 21 bases between. This CDR3 has 16 amino acids. The CDR3 nucleotides are TGTGCCATCAGTGAGCCTCCCGAGGCGGGCCCCCGGGAGCAGTTCTTC. As protein: CAISEPPEAGPREQFF.

V usage is TRBV7-6 and J usage is TRBJ2-1; maybe TRBD1 (8 bases). The length of the CDR3 is 17 residues. V was clipped by 1 base and J by 2 bases, with 15 bases between them. Germline CDR1 and CDR2: SGHVS and FNYEAQ. CDR3 residues: CASSLGGGTGPYNEQFF. The CDR3 DNA reads as TGTGCCAGCAGCTTAGGGGGGGGGACAGGTCCCTACAATGAGCAGTTCTTC.

This clonotype was seen at least ten times. This chain links TRBV12-3 or TRBV12-4 with TRBJ2-3; 10 bases fit TRBD1. The V gene end was trimmed by 6 bases and the J gene end by 3 bases; junction bases not matched to a gene: 3. The CDR3 totals 14 residues. Here the CDR3 reads CASRQDRGTDTQYF. CDR3 bases: TGTGCCAGCAGGCAGGACAGGGGGACAGATACGCAGTATTTT.

This chain uses TRBV5-1 with TRBJ2-2; 16 positions agree with TRBD2. The CDR3 has 18 amino acids. The V gene end was trimmed by 3 bases and the J gene end by 3 bases; junction bases not matched to a gene: 5. Per germline, CDR1 SGHRS and CDR2 YFSETQ. The CDR3 region is CASSSGLAGGPDTGELFF. CDR3 nucleotides: TGCGCCAGCAGCTCGGGACTAGCGGGGGGGCCGGACACCGGGGAGCTGTTTTTT.

The gene calls are TRBV20-1 and TRBJ2-1, with D perhaps assigned TRBD1 or TRBD2 (6 bases each). CDR1 DFQATT and CDR2 SNEGSKA come from the germline V gene (reference sequence). The CDR3 extends over 12 amino acids. V was shortened by 3 bases and J by 9 bases, with 12 bases between the two germline ends. The CDR3 nucleotides are TGCAGTGCTAGGACGGGGGCGGGTGAGCAGTTCTTC. Protein: CSARTGAGEQFF.

This clonotype occurred a few times. The J gene is TRBJ2-7, the V gene TRBV10-3; D is possibly TRBD1 (5 bases). Germline CDR1 and CDR2: ENHRY and SYGVKD. The V gene lost 4 bases and the J gene lost 7 bases, with 8 bases spanning the gap. This CDR3 is built from 11 residues. CDR3 bases: TGTGCCATCAGTGGGCCAGGGGAGCAGTACTTC. It is translated as CAISGPGEQYF.

The rearrangement links TRBV11-3 to TRBJ2-7; 7 bases line up with TRBD2. The CDR3 totals 13 residues. Germline CDR1 is SGHNT and CDR2 is YENEEA. V gave up 7 bases and J gave up 13 bases; unmatched junction bases: 16. The CDR3 loop reads CASKFHGRGEGYF. Written as DNA, the CDR3 is TGTGCCAGCAAATTTCATGGTCGGGGGGAGGGTTACTTC.

This clonotype showed up just a few times. The V and J genes are TRBV19 and TRBJ2-7; 7 bases fit TRBD1. Germline values: CDR1 LNHDA, CDR2 SQIVND (reference sequence). The ends lost 8 bases at V and 2 bases at J; junction bases unmatched: 6. The CDR3 spans 13 residues. The DNA of the CDR3 is TGTGCCAGTGGGACAGCAAGGCCCTACGAGCAGTACTTC. Its translation is CASGTARPYEQYF.

CDR3 protein: CASSGGAPEQYF. The DNA of the CDR3 is TGTGCCAGCTCCGGGGGGGCCCCCGAGCAGTACTTC. The chain is built from TRBV5-6 and TRBJ2-7; 8 positions match TRBD2. Germline CDR1 and CDR2: SGHDT and YYEEEE. This CDR3 has 12 amino acids. V gave up 7 bases and J gave up 6 bases; unmatched junction bases: 6.

V and J are TRBV12-3 or TRBV12-4 and TRBJ2-5, with D perhaps TRBD1 (6 bases). The V and J ends lost 2 bases and 2 bases respectively, with 12 bases between them. This CDR3 contains 15 residues. The DNA for the CDR3 is TGTGCCAGCAGTTTATTGCAGGGGATACAAGAGACCCAGTACTTC. This translates into CASSLLQGIQETQYF.

This clonotype was counted a few times. The V gene is TRBV27, the J gene TRBJ2-4; D gene uncertain. V was clipped by 5 bases and J by 0 bases, with 5 bases between them. CDR1 is MNHEY and CDR2 is SMNVEV in the germline V gene (reference sequence). CDR3 size: 13 residues. The CDR3 loop reads CASSQLAKNIQYF. In nucleotides, the CDR3 is TGTGCCAGCAGTCAATTAGCCAAAAACATTCAGTACTTC.

This clonotype was picked up a small number of times. The V call is TRBV18, the J call TRBJ1-5; D call uncertain. CDR1 is KGHSH, CDR2 LQKENI, per germline. The CDR3 is 11 residues long. Deletions cut 6 bases from V and 9 bases from J, with 9 bases between. The chain's CDR3 is CASSPDWPQHF. The CDR3 DNA reads as TGTGCCAGCTCGCCCGATTGGCCCCAGCATTTT.